A single sample gave rise to the 21 T cell receptor beta chains below, sequenced in a study of cytomegalovirus exposure and HLA in healthy donors. PCR amplification relied on 60 Vbeta primers (plus 13 Jbeta primers). Method: immunoSEQ multiplex PCR; TCRdb's copy keeps in-frame clones and lacks some. The table includes about 150,000 clones, 75% to 85% detected once. Sequences were obtained from PBMCs. These receptors came from a woman aged 50 to 65 in good health and CMV-seropositive.

V gene TRBV21-1 combines with J gene TRBJ2-7; the table's D call, TRBD2, has no DNA check behind it. TRBV21-1 counts as a pseudogene. This CDR3 comprises 17 residues. CDR3 coding DNA: TGTGCCAGCAGCAAATTCCCCTTAACTTCTAGCTCCTACGAGCAGTACTTC. Protein sequence: CASSKFPLTSSSYEQYF.

The chain combines TRBV11-2 with TRBJ2-2, with TRBD2 matching over 8 bases. V shed 3 bases and J 4 bases; nucleotides not matched to a gene: 16. The CDR3 totals 19 residues. The germline CDR1 and CDR2 sequences are SGHAT and FQNNGV. CDR3 DNA: TGTGCCAGCAGCTTTCTGGGGGGGGGAGCGGGGGTACTCACCGGGGAGCTGTTTTTT. This translates into CASSFLGGGAGVLTGELFF. The full variable domain, completed using reference TRBV11-2 and TRBJ2-2, is EAGVAQSPRYKIIEKRQSVAFWCNPISGHATLYWYQQILGQGPKLLIQFQNNGVVDDSQLPKDRFSAERLKGVDSTLKIQPAKLEDSAVYLCASSFLGGGAGVLTGELFFGEGSRLTVL.

The chain carries TRBV18 and TRBJ1-1; D not certain. The CDR3 contains 14 residues. The V gene's germline CDR1 is KGHSH and CDR2 LQKENI. With 7 bases removed from V and 1 base from J, the gap between germline ends came to 13 bases. This CDR3 is CASLGGLTNTEAFF. The CDR3 bases are TGTGCCAGCTTGGGCGGACTTACGAACACTGAAGCTTTCTTT.

This chain connects TRBV9 to TRBJ2-3; TRBD2 agrees at 10 bases. The CDR3 extends over 16 amino acids. CDR1 is SGDLS and CDR2 is YYNGEE in the germline V gene. J lost 4 bases, V lost 1 base, and 6 bases had no gene match. The CDR3, as DNA: TGTGCCAGCAGCGTAAGCGCTAGCGGGAGCGCAGATACGCAGTATTTT. Protein product: CASSVSASGSADTQYF.

This chain uses TRBV30 with TRBJ1-4; D is uncertain. Germline assignment: CDR1 GTSNPN and CDR2 SVGIG (reference sequence). CDR3 size: 14 residues. V gave up 2 bases and J gave up 2 bases, with 9 bases separating them. The chain's CDR3 is CAWSRRTTNEKLFF. CDR3 nucleotide sequence: TGTGCCTGGAGTAGGAGGACCACTAATGAAAAACTGTTTTTT.

This clone has a handful of counts. CDR3 protein: CASSFGSPYYNEQFF. In DNA, the CDR3 is TGTGCCAGCAGCTTCGGTAGCCCTTATTACAATGAGCAGTTCTTC. This chain joins TRBV7-9 and TRBJ2-1; no definite D call. CDR1 and CDR2 (germline): SEHNR, FQNEAQ (reference sequence). The CDR3 runs to 15 residues. Trimming stripped 3 bases from V and 4 bases from J, with 13 bases between.

The genes are TRBV2 and TRBJ1-1; 7 bases map to TRBD1. CDR1 SNHLY and CDR2 FYNNEI come from the germline V gene. V lost 4 bases and J lost 7; bases outside the gene matches: 3. The CDR3 sequence is 12 residues long. CDR3 sequence (DNA): TGTGCCAGCAGTGGACAGGGCGTTGAAGCTTTCTTT. It is translated as CASSGQGVEAFF.

The rearrangement uses TRBV10-3 and TRBJ2-1; 7 nucleotides align to TRBD1. Germline CDR1 ENHRY, CDR2 SYGVKD. Trimming at V came to 0 bases and at J to 2 bases, leaving 10 bases not matched to a gene. This CDR3 spans 18 amino acids. This CDR3 reads CAISESGPGTETYNEQFF. Here the CDR3 DNA reads TGTGCCATCAGTGAGTCGGGACCCGGGACAGAAACCTACAATGAGCAGTTCTTC.

This clone was found once. The V call is TRBV29-1, the J call TRBJ1-1; no firm D call. V was shortened by 4 bases and J by 5 bases, with 14 bases between the two germline ends. This CDR3 region has 13 residues. Germline V gives CDR1 SQVTM, CDR2 ANQGSEA. The CDR3 nucleotides read TGCAGCGTTGTCATGCTTACTATGACTGAAGCTTTCTTT. Protein product: CSVVMLTMTEAFF.

The chain carries TRBV7-9 and TRBJ2-2, with 13 bases aligning to TRBD2. The CDR3 is made up of 18 amino acids. Germline V lookup: CDR1 SEHNR, CDR2 FQNEAQ (reference sequence). Trimming at V came to 2 bases and at J to 6 bases, leaving 9 bases not matched to a gene. In DNA, the CDR3 is TGTGCCAGCAGCTTACCCGGACTAGCGGGGGCTGTATCCGGGGAGCTGTTTTTT. It codes for CASSLPGLAGAVSGELFF.

The V gene is TRBV7-2, the J gene TRBJ1-1; D is uncertain. Trimming removed 0 bases from V and 0 bases from J, with 11 bases in between. The CDR3 extends over 16 amino acids. Germline CDR1 reads SGHTA; CDR2 reads FQGNSA. CDR3 DNA sequence: TGTGCCAGCAGCTTAGCTAGTGCCGCCATGAACACTGAAGCTTTCTTT. This sequence encodes CASSLASAAMNTEAFF.

The chain employs TRBV30 and TRBJ2-7; tentatively, D is TRBD1 (6 bases). V was clipped by 0 bases and J by 5 bases, with 11 bases between them. Per the germline V gene, CDR1 is GTSNPN and CDR2 is SVGIG (reference sequence). The CDR3 runs 13 residues. This CDR3 is CAWSVWSGDEQYF. The DNA of the CDR3 is TGTGCCTGGAGTGTATGGTCAGGGGACGAGCAGTACTTC.

J is TRBJ2-3 and V is TRBV10-2; TRBD1 might be the D (6 bases). Germline CDR1 and CDR2: WSHSY and SAAADI. The CDR3 is 14 residues long. V lost 6 bases to trimming and J lost 0 bases, with 10 bases between them. CDR3 bases: TGCGCCAGCAGGCAGGGGCCTAGCACAGATACGCAGTATTTT. Protein sequence: CASRQGPSTDTQYF.

The chain links TRBV7-3 to TRBJ2-2; TRBD1 agrees at 8 bases. The germline V gene has CDR1 SGHTA and CDR2 FQGTGA. V lost 0 bases and J lost 3; bases outside the gene matches: 3. The CDR3 is 16 amino acids. CDR3 nucleotides: TGTGCCAGCAGCTTAACGGGACAGGCTTACACCGGGGAGCTGTTTTTT. Translation gives CASSLTGQAYTGELFF.

The chain has TRBV30 and TRBJ2-5; possibly TRBD2 for D (7 bases). The length of the CDR3 is 13 residues. Germline V CDR1 and CDR2: GTSNPN, SVGIG (reference sequence). V lost 0 bases, J lost 5 bases, and 10 bases lay in between. The CDR3 coding sequence is TGTGCCTGGAGTGTAGGGGGGGGCGAGACCCAGTACTTC. This encodes CAWSVGGGETQYF.

The rearrangement uses TRBV5-1 and TRBJ2-5; 9 nucleotides align to TRBD1. V lost 4 bases, J lost 4 bases, and 14 bases stayed unmatched. The CDR3 consists of 17 residues. In germline, CDR1 is SGHRS, CDR2 YFSETQ. The CDR3 reads CASSPDAGTGSGETQYF. CDR3 nucleotides: TGCGCCAGCAGCCCTGACGCCGGGACAGGGAGCGGAGAGACCCAGTACTTC.

The J gene is TRBJ2-1, the V gene TRBV19; TRBD2 aligns across 8 bases. Germline values: CDR1 LNHDA, CDR2 SQIVND (reference sequence). J gave up 1 base and V 4 bases, and 15 bases lay outside the gene matches. CDR3 size: 19 residues. The CDR3 region has the DNA TGTGCCAGTAGTACGGGCGGGAGGATAGTAGTGAGGTCCTACAATGAGCAGTTCTTC. Protein sequence: CASSTGGRIVVRSYNEQFF.

A single count supports this clone. The chain combines TRBV2 with TRBJ1-3; 7 bases are shared with TRBD1. V gave up 4 bases and J gave up 0 bases; unmatched junction bases: 0. CDR3 size: 14 residues. CDR1 is SNHLY, CDR2 FYNNEI, per germline. The CDR3 bases are TGTGCCAGCAGTGCAGGGGGCTCTGGAAACACCATATATTTT. Translating gives CASSAGGSGNTIYF.

This clone was counted only a few times. This sequence joins TRBV18 and TRBJ2-7; 7 bases are shared with TRBD2. This CDR3 is 14 amino acids long. V trimming: 4 bases; J trimming: 3 bases; junction bases outside the gene matches: 6. Germline V gene lookup returns CDR1 KGHSH and CDR2 LQKENI. The chain's CDR3 is CASSRGLVNYEQYF. Here the CDR3 DNA reads TGTGCCAGCTCACGCGGACTAGTCAACTACGAGCAGTACTTC.

The chain recombines TRBV5-1 with TRBJ2-2, with 9 nucleotides matching TRBD1. The CDR3 contains 15 residues. Germline V CDR1 and CDR2: SGHRS, YFSETQ. V lost 3 bases and J lost 3; bases outside the gene matches: 3. The chain's CDR3 is CASSWGTGYTGELFF. For the CDR3, the DNA is TGCGCCAGCAGCTGGGGGACAGGGTACACCGGGGAGCTGTTTTTT.

This rearrangement joins TRBV2 to TRBJ1-5; TRBD1 agrees at 10 bases. CDR1 and CDR2 from the germline V gene are SNHLY and FYNNEI. With 8 bases clipped from V and 9 bases from J, the junction kept 16 bases outside the gene matches. CDR3 size: 16 residues. The CDR3 sequence: CASQTGTGAVGGPQHF. The CDR3 bases are TGTGCCAGCCAGACCGGGACAGGGGCCGTTGGGGGGCCCCAGCATTTT.